These 19 T cell receptor beta chains were sequenced from one sample in a study of a mutant IDH1 vaccine in newly diagnosed glioma. These receptors are not linked to any known antigen. TCRdb's table, derived via immunoSEQ multiplex PCR, lists solely in-frame clones and lacks some. The data show about 130,000 clones, over 75% seen once. The time point denotes: week 11, during vaccination. The investigators gave 300 ug of mutant IDH1 20-mer peptide in each vaccine dose, together with topical imiquimod. The sample here was PBMCs, taken from a glioma patient whose treatment included an IDH1 peptide vaccine. These receptors were taken from a man in his forties with glioma.

CDR3: CASSRKTGDSYEQYF. For the CDR3, the DNA is TGTGCCAGCAGCCGAAAGACAGGAGACTCCTACGAGCAGTACTTC. The genes are TRBV7-2 and TRBJ2-7, with TRBD1 as a possible D gene (6 bases). Germline V CDR1 and CDR2: SGHTA, FQGNSA. The CDR3 contains 15 residues. Deletions cut 5 bases from V and 0 bases from J, with 14 bases between.

The V gene is TRBV14, the J gene TRBJ2-2; D remains unclear. Per the germline V gene, CDR1 is SGHDN and CDR2 is FVKESK. V was shortened by 3 bases and J by 0 bases, with 20 bases between the two germline ends. There are 19 residues in the CDR3. CDR3: CASSHLLVLGPSNTGELFF. The DNA of the CDR3 is TGTGCCAGCAGCCACTTGCTCGTGCTAGGACCATCGAACACCGGGGAGCTGTTTTTT.

The rearrangement uses TRBV5-1 and TRBJ2-7, with a possible D match to TRBD2 (7 bases). Germline V gene lookup returns CDR1 SGHRS and CDR2 YFSETQ. V lost 5 bases and J 2 bases, leaving 14 bases between the germline ends. The CDR3 length is 14 residues. Written as DNA, the CDR3 is TGCGCCAGCAGACCCCAGGGGACTACCTACGAGCAGTACTTC. It specifies CASRPQGTTYEQYF.

The rearrangement uses TRBV9 and TRBJ2-5, with D possibly matching TRBD2 (5 bases). Germline-derived CDR1 and CDR2 are SGDLS and YYNGEE. V was pared by 2 bases and J by 0 bases, with 8 bases between. The CDR3 length is 14 residues. The CDR3 nucleotides are TGTGCCAGCAGCGTGAGCGGCTACCAAGAGACCCAGTACTTC. Its translation is CASSVSGYQETQYF.

This chain joins TRBV7-9 and TRBJ2-7, with D hard to call. In germline, CDR1 is SEHNR, CDR2 FQNEAQ (reference sequence). The CDR3 contains 12 residues. Trimming pared 1 base from V and 2 bases from J, leaving 3 bases between. The CDR3 nucleotides are TGTGCCAGCAGCTTAGTAACCTACGAGCAGTACTTC. This codes for CASSLVTYEQYF.

The chain recombines TRBV4-3 with TRBJ2-6; 8 positions match TRBD1. V trimming: 3 bases; J trimming: 2 bases; junction bases outside the gene matches: 3. This CDR3 has 16 amino acids. The germline CDR1 and CDR2 sequences are LGHNA and YSLEER. The CDR3 sequence is CASSQTRGPGANVLTF. The CDR3 DNA sequence: TGCGCCAGCAGCCAGACCAGGGGGCCTGGGGCCAACGTCCTGACTTTC.

This clone was recorded only once. J is TRBJ2-3 and V is TRBV5-6, with D perhaps TRBD1 (5 bases). The V and J ends lost 4 bases and 7 bases respectively, with 13 bases between them. Germline values: CDR1 SGHDT, CDR2 YYEEEE. This CDR3 has 13 residues. The CDR3 coding sequence is TGTGCCAGCAGCCGACCCACAGGAAATACGCAGTATTTT. Amino acid sequence: CASSRPTGNTQYF.

The chain uses TRBV2 and TRBJ2-7, with D possibly matching TRBD2 (6 bases). CDR3 length: 13 amino acids. V was clipped by 6 bases and J by 5 bases, with 14 bases between them. Germline loops: CDR1 SNHLY, CDR2 FYNNEI. The CDR3 nucleotides are TGTGCCAGCAGCCCGGGGGTCGGAGACGAGCAGTACTTC. It yields the protein CASSPGVGDEQYF.

The genes are TRBV4-3 and TRBJ2-7, with D unclear. The CDR3 contains 13 residues. Trimming took off 5 bases at V and 3 bases at J, with 11 bases between the two ends. Germline V gene data show CDR1 as LGHNA and CDR2 as YSLEER. The CDR3 bases are TGCGCCAGCAGCGATGGACCCTACTACGAGCAGTACTTC. It yields the protein CASSDGPYYEQYF.

J is TRBJ2-7 and V is TRBV20-1; the D is unclear. V lost 6 bases to trimming and J lost 3 bases, with 9 bases between them. The germline gives CDR1 DFQATT, CDR2 SNEGSKA (reference sequence). CDR3 size: 11 residues. CDR3 coding DNA: TGCAGTGCCAGTGCCCTCTACGAGCAGTACTTC. Translation: CSASALYEQYF.

In this sample, this clone turned up a few times. This chain joins TRBV2 and TRBJ1-2; perhaps TRBD1 as D (6 bases). The CDR3 extends over 15 amino acids. The V gene's germline CDR1 is SNHLY and CDR2 FYNNEI. The V gene lost 4 bases and the J gene lost 0 bases, with 12 bases spanning the gap. The CDR3 loop reads CASSGQTGTNYGYTF. CDR3 DNA sequence: TGTGCCAGCAGTGGCCAGACAGGTACTAACTATGGCTACACCTTC.

The chain is built from TRBV5-6 and TRBJ1-2; TRBD1 aligns across 7 bases. This CDR3 spans 15 amino acids. Trimming removed 2 bases from V and 2 bases from J; junction bases left unmatched: 6. Germline CDR1 is SGHDT and CDR2 is YYEEEE. The CDR3 loop is CASSFVQDRNYGYTF. The CDR3 DNA reads as TGTGCCAGCAGCTTTGTACAGGACAGGAACTATGGCTACACCTTC.

This clone showed up just a few times. The J gene is TRBJ1-1, the V gene TRBV6-1; 9 nucleotides agree with TRBD1. CDR3 length: 15 amino acids. Germline loops: CDR1 MNHNS, CDR2 SASEGT. V was pared by 5 bases and J by 3 bases, with 7 bases of the junction left unmatched. CDR3 in DNA: TGTGCCAGCAGTCTAGGGACAGGGAGGGACACTGAAGCTTTCTTT. Translation: CASSLGTGRDTEAFF.

The gene calls are TRBV29-1 and TRBJ2-1; the D gene is possibly TRBD1 (6 bases). V lost 5 bases and J 6 bases, leaving 11 bases between the germline ends. Germline CDR1 is SQVTM and CDR2 is ANQGSEA. The CDR3 spans 12 residues. This chain's CDR3 is CSVLQGTNEQFF. The CDR3 DNA reads TGCAGCGTTCTACAGGGCACCAATGAGCAGTTCTTC.

The chain recombines TRBV7-2 with TRBJ2-3; D gene unclear. This CDR3 spans 13 amino acids. V dropped 5 bases and J dropped 6 bases, with 12 bases sitting between them. Germline V gene data show CDR1 as SGHTA and CDR2 as FQGNSA. The CDR3: CASSRPGGDTQYF. CDR3 DNA sequence: TGTGCCAGCAGCCGCCCAGGTGGGGATACGCAGTATTTT.

The V and J genes are TRBV5-4 and TRBJ1-6; D gene ambiguous. Trimming left V 0 bases short and J 8 bases short, with 6 bases between. The CDR3 has 13 amino acids. Per germline, CDR1 SGHNT and CDR2 YYREEE (reference sequence). The CDR3 sequence: CASSLAGDSPLHF. The CDR3 DNA reads TGTGCCAGCAGCTTGGCCGGGGATTCACCCCTCCACTTT.

This clone was counted ten times or more. The CDR3 sequence is CASSPQGIRGYGYTF. In nucleotides, the CDR3 is TGTGCCAGCAGTCCTCAGGGCATACGGGGCTATGGCTACACCTTC. This sequence joins TRBV28 and TRBJ1-2; possible D gene TRBD1, 5 bases. CDR1 and CDR2 (germline): MDHEN, SYDVKM. This CDR3 region has 15 residues. V was cut by 5 bases and J by 4 bases, with 17 bases left in between.

The V gene is TRBV5-1, the J gene TRBJ2-3, with D possibly called TRBD1 or TRBD2 (5 bases each). Germline lookup yields CDR1 SGHRS and CDR2 YFSETQ. The germline V and J ends were trimmed by 1 base and 0 bases, with 9 bases remaining between them. The CDR3 is 15 residues long. CDR3 residues: CASSLRGTSTDTQYF. DNA for the CDR3: TGCGCCAGCAGCTTGAGAGGGACGAGCACAGATACGCAGTATTTT. Combining the CDR3 with reference TRBV5-1 and TRBJ2-3 gives the whole variable domain KAGVTQTPRYLIKTRGQQVTLSCSPISGHRSVSWYQQTPGQGLQFLFEYFSETQRNKGNFPGRFSGRQFSNSRSEMNVSTLELGDSALYLCASSLRGTSTDTQYFGPGTRLTVL.

A note on this clone: No DNA is shown, since the ends of the CDR3 on it are uncertain; the CDR3 is the one TCRdb lists. The CDR3 is CASSFLWTGGRETPLHF. The chain is built from TRBV5-6 and TRBJ1-6; no DNA check was done on the table's D call, TRBD1. The germline gives CDR1 SGHDT, CDR2 YYEEEE. With termini counted, the CDR3 has 17 amino acids.